The clone carrying this TCR beta chain was picked up a small number of times. Its specificity is unknown. The treatment: roughly 11-day PBMC culture with coronavirus spike peptide pools or control peptides (ViraFEST assay). This record belongs to a study of vaccination and CD4 T cells after COVID-19. Study summary: The post-COVID sampling time was a median roughly 99 days after diagnosis, ranging from 35 to 161. Cells were stimulated with overlapping spike peptides from SARS-CoV-2, HCoV-NL63, HCoV-OC43 and HCoV-229E. Study results and limitations: Spike mono-reactivity was found in 304 of the 307 vaccine-specific clones identified in convalescent patients. Convalescent patients studied were relatively few, and early post-infection timepoints were absent.

Cultured CD4+ T-cell DNA underwent Oncomine TCR Beta short-read sequencing. TCRdb reprocessed the PCR reads with MiXCR, giving one entry per CDR3 protein. The data contain more than 15,000 distinct CDR3 sequences, roughly 76% of them singletons. Germline-derived CDR1 and CDR2 are SEHNR and FQNEAQ (reference sequence). The germline V and J ends were trimmed by 4 bases and 4 bases, with 13 bases remaining between them. The CDR3 length is 14 residues. The sample was CD4+ T cells from blood, cultured in vitro. This TCR derives from a human donor who had recovered from COVID-19. This chain connects TRBV7-9 to TRBJ2-5; weak D call: TRBD1 (6 bases). CDR3 DNA: TGTGCCAGCAGCTGGTGGGGCAGGGGAGAGACCCAGTACTTC. This gives the protein CASSWWGRGETQYF.